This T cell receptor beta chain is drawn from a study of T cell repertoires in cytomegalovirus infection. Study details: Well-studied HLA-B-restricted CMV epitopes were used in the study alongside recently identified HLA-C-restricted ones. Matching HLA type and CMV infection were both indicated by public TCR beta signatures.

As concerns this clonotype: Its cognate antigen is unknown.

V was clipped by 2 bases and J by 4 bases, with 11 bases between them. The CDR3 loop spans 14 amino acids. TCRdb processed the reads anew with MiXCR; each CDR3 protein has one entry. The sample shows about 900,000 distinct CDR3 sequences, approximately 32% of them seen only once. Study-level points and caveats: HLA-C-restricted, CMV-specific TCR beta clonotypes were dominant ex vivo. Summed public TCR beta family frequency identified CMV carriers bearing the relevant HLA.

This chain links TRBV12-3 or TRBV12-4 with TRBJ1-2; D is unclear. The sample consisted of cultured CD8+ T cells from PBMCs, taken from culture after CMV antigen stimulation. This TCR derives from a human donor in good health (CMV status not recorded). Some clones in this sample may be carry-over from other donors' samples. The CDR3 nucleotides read TGTGCCAGCAGTTTAATGGGCGGATTCTATGGCTACACCTTC. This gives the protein CASSLMGGFYGYTF.